A selection of T cell receptor beta chains follows, all from one sample in a study of cytomegalovirus exposure and HLA in healthy donors. Here immunoSEQ multiplex PCR was the method, and the copy in TCRdb shows in-frame clones only, minus some. Of some 170,000 clones in the sample, 65% to 80% were seen once. The sequenced sample consisted of PBMCs. Every receptor here comes from a man aged 40-49 years in good health and CMV-seronegative. Both conserved end residues are part of each CDR3. The D gene is left open where the match is weak. A clone size is listed for some rows: how often the clone was seen (once, few, many), or a class if it is expanded.

J	size	V	D	DNA	CDR3
TRBJ1-4	NA	TRBV2	NA	TGTGCCAGCAGGCCCGTTAGGGGGAGTGAAAAACTGTTTTTT	CASRPVRGSEKLFF
TRBJ2-7	NA	TRBV4-1	TRBD2	TGCGCCAGCAGCCAAGATGGGGCGAGCGGGAGGGCCTACGAGCAGTACTTC	CASSQDGASGRAYEQYF
TRBJ2-7	few	TRBV7-7	TRBD1	TGTGCTAGCAGCCTGGGACAGGGGAATAGGTACGAGCAGTACTTC	CASSLGQGNRYEQYF
TRBJ2-5	NA	TRBV18	NA	TGTGCCAGCTCACCGACAGAGCAAGAGACCCAGTACTTC	CASSPTEQETQYF
TRBJ2-3	NA	TRBV9	NA	TGTACTACACACCGTCGGACAGATACGCAGTATTTT	CTTHRRTDTQYF
TRBJ2-2	once	TRBV6-5	TRBD2	TGTGCCAGCAGTTACTCGGGGGGGACCTACACCGGGGAGCTGTTTTTT	CASSYSGGTYTGELFF
TRBJ2-7	NA	TRBV21-1	NA	TGTGCCAGCAGTGACGAGCCTCTAGCTAGGATCTTC	CASSDEPLARIF
TRBJ2-3	NA	TRBV5-8	NA	TGTGCCAGCTCCGTGTCCGGGAGTGGAGATACGCAGTATTTT	CASSVSGSGDTQYF
TRBJ2-3	NA	TRBV6-1	TRBD2	TGTGCCAGCAGTGAAGCCCTAGCGGGAGGGGGAGATACGCAGTATTTT	CASSEALAGGGDTQYF
TRBJ1-2	NA	TRBV14	NA	TGTGCCAGCAGCCAAAACCCTTTACTTGCGGTCTGGGATGGCTACACCTTC	CASSQNPLLAVWDGYTF
TRBJ2-3	NA	TRBV7-9	TRBD2	TGTTCCAGCAGCTCTCAATCCGGGACTAGGCAGTATTTT	CSSSSQSGTRQYF
TRBJ2-7	NA	TRBV28	TRBD1	TGTGCCAGCAGTCTGGGGGACAGGGGCGACGAGCAGTACTTC	CASSLGDRGDEQYF
TRBJ2-7	NA	TRBV2	TRBD1	TGTGCCAGCAGTGAAGGGACAGGGGCGGGCGAGCAGTACTTC	CASSEGTGAGEQYF
TRBJ2-1	once	TRBV18	TRBD2	TGTGCCAGCTCACCTACGCCCGGGACTAGCGCCTGGGATAGGCAGTTCTTC	CASSPTPGTSAWDRQFF
TRBJ1-2	NA	TRBV11-1	TRBD1	TGTGCCAGCAGCGACAGGGATTACTATGGCTACACCTTC	CASSDRDYYGYTF
TRBJ2-7	NA	TRBV6-1	TRBD2	TGTGCCAGCAGTGAATCGGGACTAGCGGGCTACGAGCAGTACTTC	CASSESGLAGYEQYF
TRBJ2-7	NA	TRBV27	TRBD1	TGTGCCAGCAGTGGAGGGGGGACAGGGGAGTACGAGCAGTACTTC	CASSGGGTGEYEQYF
TRBJ2-7	NA	TRBV5-1	TRBD1	TGCGCCAGCAGCCTCCACGGGGGACAGGGCTCCTACGAGCAGTACTTC	CASSLHGGQGSYEQYF
TRBJ2-5	NA	TRBV6-1	TRBD1	TGTGCCAGCGGCCAGGGACAGACTTATACCGGGACCCAGTACTTC	CASGQGQTYTGTQYF
TRBJ1-5	NA	TRBV19	NA	TGTGCCAGTAGTATGAGGAGATCGGGATATAGCAATCAGCCCCAGCATTTT	CASSMRRSGYSNQPQHF
TRBJ1-5	NA	TRBV18	NA	TGTGCCAGCTCACCCCTCAGTGGAGGGGCCAGCAATCAGCCCCAGCATTTT	CASSPLSGGASNQPQHF
TRBJ2-2	NA	TRBV19	TRBD2	TGTGCCAGTACCCCCCTGCCACTAGCGGGAGTCACCGGGGAGCTGTTTTTT	CASTPLPLAGVTGELFF
TRBJ2-4	few	TRBV7-9	TRBD2	TGTTCCAGCACCTACGGGGGGGAAAACATTCAGTACTTC	CSSTYGGENIQYF
TRBJ2-7	NA	TRBV11-3	TRBD1	TGTGCCAGCAGCTTAGAAAGGGCTCCAATGGGTTACAGGGGAAATTACGAGCAGTACTTC	CASSLERAPMGYRGNYEQYF
TRBJ1-3	few	TRBV30	NA	TGTGCCTGGAGTGTACGGGGAAACACCATATATTTT	CAWSVRGNTIYF
TRBJ2-2	few	TRBV10-3	TRBD2	TGTGCCATCTACAAGCGGGAGGGTCCCACCGGGGAGCTGTTTTTT	CAIYKREGPTGELFF
TRBJ2-7	NA	TRBV7-2	TRBD2	TGTGCCAGCAGCCCTGAAGCGGGAAACTACGAGCAGTACTTC	CASSPEAGNYEQYF
TRBJ1-2	NA	TRBV15	TRBD1	TGTGCCACCAGCGCAGGGACAGGGGGCCGCGAAGGCTACACCTTC	CATSAGTGGREGYTF
TRBJ1-1	NA	TRBV28	NA	TGTGCCAGCAAAAAACTGAGGGACACTGAAGCTTTCTTT	CASKKLRDTEAFF
TRBJ2-5	few	TRBV7-7	NA	TGTGCTAGCAGCTATCGCCAGGGCCTTGCAGAGACCCAGTACTTC	CASSYRQGLAETQYF
TRBJ1-5	once	TRBV5-1	NA	TGCGCCAGCAGCTTGGGTCGGGATCAGCCCCAGCATTTT	CASSLGRDQPQHF
TRBJ1-3	NA	TRBV5-1	NA	TGCGCCAGCAGCTTGGGGCAGTCTGGAAACACCATATATTTT	CASSLGQSGNTIYF
TRBJ2-5	NA	TRBV7-8	TRBD1	TGTGCCAGCAGCAGCGGACAGGGGAAAGCGACCCAGTACTTC	CASSSGQGKATQYF
TRBJ1-5	NA	TRBV27	NA	TGTGCCATCTCTCGGAGGGGCGGTAACCTTAGCAATCAGCCCCAGCATTTT	CAISRRGGNLSNQPQHF
TRBJ2-6	few	TRBV29-1	NA	TGCAGCGTTGGGTCGGGCACTGGGGCCAACGGCCTGACTTTC	CSVGSGTGANGLTF
TRBJ1-2	NA	TRBV21-1	NA	TGTGCCAGCAGCAAGGGAGGGCGGGTGAGGCGACCGGGCTATGGCTACACCTTC	CASSKGGRVRRPGYGYTF
TRBJ2-3	NA	TRBV9	TRBD2	TGTGCCAGCACCCCTATAGCGGGAGGCCTCGGGGATACGCAGTATTTT	CASTPIAGGLGDTQYF
TRBJ2-7	NA	TRBV29-1	NA	TGCAGCGTTGAAGTCGGACTCGTCACCTACGAGCAGTACTTC	CSVEVGLVTYEQYF
TRBJ2-2	NA	TRBV5-4	NA	TGTGCCAGCAGCTTGTCGAGGCGGATGAACACCGGGGAGCTGTTTTTT	CASSLSRRMNTGELFF
TRBJ2-2	NA	TRBV18	TRBD2	TGTGCCAGCTCACCACGCCCACGAGCGGGAAACACCGGGGAGCTGTTTTTT	CASSPRPRAGNTGELFF
TRBJ2-5	NA	TRBV4-1	TRBD2	TGCGCCAGCAGCCTAGGACTAGCGGGAGCACAAGAGACCCAGTACTTC	CASSLGLAGAQETQYF
TRBJ2-2	NA	TRBV10-1	TRBD2	TGCGCTAATCAAGAAGCGGGAGTTTTGAACACCGGGGAGCTGTTTTTT	CANQEAGVLNTGELFF
TRBJ2-1	NA	TRBV5-1	NA	TGCGCCAGCAGCTTAGGACTATTGAATGAGCAGTTCTTC	CASSLGLLNEQFF
TRBJ2-1	NA	TRBV5-1	NA	TGCGCCAGCAGCTTGGATCGGGCCTACAATGAGCAGTTCTTC	CASSLDRAYNEQFF
TRBJ2-1	NA	TRBV27	TRBD2	TGTGCCAGCAGTTTACACACCCGGACTAGCGGGAGAATCGGGTACAATGAGCAGTTCTTC	CASSLHTRTSGRIGYNEQFF
TRBJ2-1	NA	TRBV4-1	TRBD2	TGCGCCAGCAGCCAAGATCCGGAACTAGCGTATCTCGAGCAGTTCTTC	CASSQDPELAYLEQFF
TRBJ2-1	NA	TRBV9	TRBD1	TGTGCCAGCAGCGTAGGCCCCAGGGGGCTATACAATGAGCAGTTCTTC	CASSVGPRGLYNEQFF
TRBJ2-3	once	TRBV7-8	TRBD1	TGTGCCAGCAGCTTAGAGGGACAGGGTATAGGTACGCAGTATTTT	CASSLEGQGIGTQYF